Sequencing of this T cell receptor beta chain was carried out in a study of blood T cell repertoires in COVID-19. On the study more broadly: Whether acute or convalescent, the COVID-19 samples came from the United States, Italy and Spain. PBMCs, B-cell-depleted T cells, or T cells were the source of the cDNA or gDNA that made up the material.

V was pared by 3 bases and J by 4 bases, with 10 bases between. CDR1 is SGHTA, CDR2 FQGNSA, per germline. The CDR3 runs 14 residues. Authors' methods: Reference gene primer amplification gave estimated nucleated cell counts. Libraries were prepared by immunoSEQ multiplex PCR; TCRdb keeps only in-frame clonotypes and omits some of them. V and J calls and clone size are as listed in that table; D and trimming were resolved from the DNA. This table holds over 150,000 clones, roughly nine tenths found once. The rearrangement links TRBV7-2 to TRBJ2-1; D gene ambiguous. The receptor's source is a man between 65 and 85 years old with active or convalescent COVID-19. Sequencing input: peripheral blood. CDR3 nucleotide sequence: TGTGCCAGCAGCTTTGCTAGTGGTTACAATGAGCAGTTCTTC. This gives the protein CASSFASGYNEQFF.